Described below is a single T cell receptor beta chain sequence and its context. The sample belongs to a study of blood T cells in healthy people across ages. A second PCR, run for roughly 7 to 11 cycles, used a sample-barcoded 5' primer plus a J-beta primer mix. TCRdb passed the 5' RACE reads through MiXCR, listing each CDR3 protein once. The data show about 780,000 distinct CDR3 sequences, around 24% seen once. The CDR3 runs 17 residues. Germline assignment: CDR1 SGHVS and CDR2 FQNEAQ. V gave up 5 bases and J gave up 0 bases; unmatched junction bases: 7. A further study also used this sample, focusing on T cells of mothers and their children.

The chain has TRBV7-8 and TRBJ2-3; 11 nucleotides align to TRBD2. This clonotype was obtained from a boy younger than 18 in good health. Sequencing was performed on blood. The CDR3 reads CASSAPLAGVSTDTQYF. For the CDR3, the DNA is TGTGCCAGCAGCGCCCCACTAGCGGGGGTTAGCACAGATACGCAGTATTTT.